The TCR beta chain under discussion was sequenced for a study of T cell responses to AZD1222 COVID-19 vaccine. Study results and limitations: None of the repertoires were sampled until the peak T cell response had passed.

Details on this clone: Its target is unknown.

This table comes from immunoSEQ multiplex PCR, and its TCRdb copy is limited to in-frame clones, with some not included. The table lists approximately 80,000 clones, 75% to 90% of them singletons. The length of the CDR3 is 12 residues. Per the germline V gene, CDR1 is MNHEY and CDR2 is SVGEGT. V lost 6 bases, J lost 5 bases, and 11 bases lay in between. This sequence originates from an adult who received the AZD1222 COVID-19 vaccine. The sample consisted of peripheral blood, taken 28 days after the second AZD1222 dose. This chain links TRBV6-2 or TRBV6-3 with TRBJ2-7; D gene uncertain. The CDR3: CASSHPAHEQYF. The CDR3 nucleotides read TGTGCCAGCAGCCACCCAGCCCACGAGCAGTACTTC.